Given below is one T cell receptor beta chain in context. The data were obtained in a study of technical replicates of blood from several donors. Germline CDR1 and CDR2: GTSNPN and SVGIG (reference sequence). After removal of 4 bases from V and 4 bases from J, the junction contained 9 bases not matched to a gene. CDR3 length equals 14 residues. Only in-frame clones appear in the TCRdb table, and some are missing; sequencing was by immunoSEQ multiplex PCR. The data contain about 83,000 clones, about 96% of them singletons. The gene calls are TRBV30 and TRBJ2-7; 8 nucleotides match TRBD1. The sample taken for sequencing was T cells isolated from PBMCs. The clonotype was recovered from a human donor in good health. The CDR3 here is CAWNTGTGGYEQYF. CDR3 nucleotide sequence: TGTGCCTGGAATACCGGGACAGGTGGTTACGAGCAGTACTTC. Based on the CDR3 plus reference TRBV30 and TRBJ2-7, the full variable domain is SQTIHQWPATLVQPVGSPLSLECTVEGTSNPNLYWYRQAAGRGLQLLFYSVGIGQISSEVPQNLSASRPQDRQFILSSKKLLLSDSGFYLCAWNTGTGGYEQYFGPGTRLTVT.